The clone carrying this T cell receptor beta chain appeared once. What it binds is unknown. The record originates from a study of graft-versus-host responses after intestinal transplantation. The table came from immunoSEQ multiplex PCR; TCRdb's copy has only in-frame clones and leaves some out. This sample yields approximately 79,000 clones, of which roughly 80% are seen a single time; around 0.83% belongs to the top ten. From germline, CDR1 is SGHRS and CDR2 YFSETQ. V was clipped by 7 bases and J by 6 bases; unmatched bases: 5. CDR3 size: 13 residues. This TCR was recovered from a human donor who received an intestinal transplant. The rearrangement joins TRBV5-1 to TRBJ2-5; 11 nucleotides align to TRBD2. Sequencing used unstimulated CD4+ T cells sorted from spleen or lymph node cells, obtained before intestinal transplant. The CDR3 loop is CASFSGRGKTQYF. CDR3 sequence (DNA): TGCGCCAGCTTTAGCGGGAGGGGGAAGACCCAGTACTTC.